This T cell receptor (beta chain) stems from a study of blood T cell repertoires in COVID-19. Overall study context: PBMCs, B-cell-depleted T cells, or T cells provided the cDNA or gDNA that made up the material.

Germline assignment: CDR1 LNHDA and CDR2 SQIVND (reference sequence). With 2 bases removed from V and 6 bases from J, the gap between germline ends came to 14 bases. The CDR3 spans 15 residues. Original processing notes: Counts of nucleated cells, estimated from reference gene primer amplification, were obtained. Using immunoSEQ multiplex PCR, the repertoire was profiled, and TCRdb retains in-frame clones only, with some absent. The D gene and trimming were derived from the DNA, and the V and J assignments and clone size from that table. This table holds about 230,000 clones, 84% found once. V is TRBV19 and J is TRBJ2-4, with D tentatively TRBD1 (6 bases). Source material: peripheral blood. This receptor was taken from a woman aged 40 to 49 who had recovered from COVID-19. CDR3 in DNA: TGTGCCAGTAGTATAATGGCAGGGGTTGGAAACATTCAGTACTTC. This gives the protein CASSIMAGVGNIQYF.